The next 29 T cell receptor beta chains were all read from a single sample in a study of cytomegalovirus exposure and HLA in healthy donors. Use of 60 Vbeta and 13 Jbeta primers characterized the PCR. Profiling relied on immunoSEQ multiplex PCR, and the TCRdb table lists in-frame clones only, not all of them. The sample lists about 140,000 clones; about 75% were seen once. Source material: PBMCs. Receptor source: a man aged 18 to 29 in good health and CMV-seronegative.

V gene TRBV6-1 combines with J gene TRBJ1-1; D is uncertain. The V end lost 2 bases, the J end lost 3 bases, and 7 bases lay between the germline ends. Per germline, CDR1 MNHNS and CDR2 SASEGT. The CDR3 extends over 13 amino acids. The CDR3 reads CASSERGDTEAFF. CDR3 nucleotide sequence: TGTGCCAGCAGTGAACGGGGAGACACTGAAGCTTTCTTT.

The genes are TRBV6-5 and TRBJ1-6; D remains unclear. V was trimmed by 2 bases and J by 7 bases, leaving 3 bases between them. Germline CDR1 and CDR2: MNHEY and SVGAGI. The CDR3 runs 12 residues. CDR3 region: CASSYQNSPLHF. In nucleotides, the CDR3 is TGTGCCAGCAGTTACCAGAATTCACCCCTCCACTTT.

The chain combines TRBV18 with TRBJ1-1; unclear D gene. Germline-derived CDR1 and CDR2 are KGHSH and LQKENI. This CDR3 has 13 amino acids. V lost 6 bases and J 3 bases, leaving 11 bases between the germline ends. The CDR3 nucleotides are TGTGCCAGCTCTCCGGGGAAGTACACTGAAGCTTTCTTT. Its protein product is CASSPGKYTEAFF.

The CDR3 here is CASSGTGEDYGYTF. CDR3 nucleotides: TGTGCCAGCAGTGGAACAGGGGAGGACTATGGCTACACCTTC. The chain links TRBV27 to TRBJ1-2; 7 nucleotides match TRBD1. The ends lost 5 bases at V and 3 bases at J; junction bases unmatched: 6. Germline CDR1 and CDR2: MNHEY and SMNVEV (reference sequence). CDR3 length: 14 amino acids.

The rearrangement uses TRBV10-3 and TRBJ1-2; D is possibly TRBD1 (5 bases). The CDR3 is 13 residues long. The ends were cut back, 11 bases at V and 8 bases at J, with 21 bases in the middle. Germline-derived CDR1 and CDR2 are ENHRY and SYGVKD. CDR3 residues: CAVGTQAARGYTF. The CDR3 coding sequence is TGTGCCGTCGGGACTCAAGCCGCAAGGGGCTACACCTTC.

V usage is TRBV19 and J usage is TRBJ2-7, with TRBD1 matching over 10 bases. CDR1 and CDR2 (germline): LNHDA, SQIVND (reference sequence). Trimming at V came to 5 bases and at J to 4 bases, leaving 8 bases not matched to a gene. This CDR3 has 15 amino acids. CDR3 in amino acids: CASSGSTGGQYEQYF. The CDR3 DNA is TGTGCCAGTAGTGGGTCGACAGGGGGCCAGTACGAGCAGTACTTC.

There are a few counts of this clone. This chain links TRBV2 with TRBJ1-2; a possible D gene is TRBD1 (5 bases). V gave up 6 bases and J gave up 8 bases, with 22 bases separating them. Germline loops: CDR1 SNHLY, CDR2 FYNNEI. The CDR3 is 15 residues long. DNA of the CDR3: TGTGCCAGCAGGGGAGGGGCAGCCGACCCTAGAGGCTACACCTTC. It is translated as CASRGGAADPRGYTF.

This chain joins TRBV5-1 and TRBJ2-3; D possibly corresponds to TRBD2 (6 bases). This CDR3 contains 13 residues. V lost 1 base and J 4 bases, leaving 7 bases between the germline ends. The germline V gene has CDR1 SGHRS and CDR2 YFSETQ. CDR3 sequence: CASSLWGADTQYF. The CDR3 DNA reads TGCGCCAGCAGCTTGTGGGGGGCAGATACGCAGTATTTT.

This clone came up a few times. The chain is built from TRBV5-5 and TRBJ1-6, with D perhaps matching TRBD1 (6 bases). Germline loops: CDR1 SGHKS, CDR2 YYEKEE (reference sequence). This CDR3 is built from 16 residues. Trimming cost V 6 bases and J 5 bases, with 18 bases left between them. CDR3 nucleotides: TGTGCCAGCATTCGGGAACAGGGTCTTGATAATTCACCCCTCCACTTT. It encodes CASIREQGLDNSPLHF.

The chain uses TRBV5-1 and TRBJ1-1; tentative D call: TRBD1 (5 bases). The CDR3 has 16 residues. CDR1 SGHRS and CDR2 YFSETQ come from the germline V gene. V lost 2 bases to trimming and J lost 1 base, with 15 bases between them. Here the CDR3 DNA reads TGCGCCAGCAGCTTAGGGAACGACAGACCGAACACTGAAGCTTTCTTT. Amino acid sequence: CASSLGNDRPNTEAFF.

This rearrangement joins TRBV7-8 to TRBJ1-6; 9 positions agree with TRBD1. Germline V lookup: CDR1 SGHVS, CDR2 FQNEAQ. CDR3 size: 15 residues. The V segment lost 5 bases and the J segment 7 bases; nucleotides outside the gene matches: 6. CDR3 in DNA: TGTGCCAGCAGCCCTAGACAGGGGGGAAATTCACCCCTCCACTTT. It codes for CASSPRQGGNSPLHF.

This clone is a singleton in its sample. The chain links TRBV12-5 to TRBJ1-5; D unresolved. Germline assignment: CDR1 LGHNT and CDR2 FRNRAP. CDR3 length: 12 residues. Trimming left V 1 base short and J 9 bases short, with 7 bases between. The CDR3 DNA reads TGTGCTAGTGGTTTGGCAGCGGGGCCCCAGCATTTT. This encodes CASGLAAGPQHF. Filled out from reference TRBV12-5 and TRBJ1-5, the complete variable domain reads DARVTQTPRHKVTEMGQEVTMRCQPILGHNTVFWYRQTMMQGLELLAYFRNRAPLDDSGMPKDRFSAEMPDATLATLKIQPSEPRDSAVYFCASGLAAGPQHFGDGTRLSIL.

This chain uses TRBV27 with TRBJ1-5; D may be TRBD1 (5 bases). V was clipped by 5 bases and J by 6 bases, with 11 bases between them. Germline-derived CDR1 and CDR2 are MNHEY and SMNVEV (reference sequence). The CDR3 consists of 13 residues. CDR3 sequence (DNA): TGTGCCAGCAGTCCAGGGCGTCTTCAGCCCCAGCATTTT. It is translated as CASSPGRLQPQHF.

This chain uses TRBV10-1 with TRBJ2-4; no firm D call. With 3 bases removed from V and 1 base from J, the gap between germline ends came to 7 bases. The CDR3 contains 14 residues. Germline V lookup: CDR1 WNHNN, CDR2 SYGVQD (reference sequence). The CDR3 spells CASSETPAKNIQYF. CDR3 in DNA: TGCGCCAGCAGTGAAACACCCGCCAAAAACATTCAGTACTTC.

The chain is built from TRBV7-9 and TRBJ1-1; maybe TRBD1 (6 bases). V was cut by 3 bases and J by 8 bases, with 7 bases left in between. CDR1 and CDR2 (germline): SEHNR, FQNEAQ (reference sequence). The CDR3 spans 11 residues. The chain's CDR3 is CASSLDSEAFF. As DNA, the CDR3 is TGTGCCAGCAGCTTGGACAGCGAAGCTTTCTTT.

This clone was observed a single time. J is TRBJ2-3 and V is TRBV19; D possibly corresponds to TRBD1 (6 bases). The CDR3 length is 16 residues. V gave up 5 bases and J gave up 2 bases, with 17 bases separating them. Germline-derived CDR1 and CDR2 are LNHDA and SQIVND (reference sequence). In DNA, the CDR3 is TGTGCCAGTAGTGCTCAGGGGACAATTTACACAGATACGCAGTATTTT. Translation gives CASSAQGTIYTDTQYF.

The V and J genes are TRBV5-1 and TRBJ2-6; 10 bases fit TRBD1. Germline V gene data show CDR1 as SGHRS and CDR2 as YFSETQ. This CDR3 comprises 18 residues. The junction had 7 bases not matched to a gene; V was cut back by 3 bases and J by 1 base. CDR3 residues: CASSWGTGEVSGANVLTF. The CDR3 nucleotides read TGCGCCAGCAGCTGGGGGACAGGGGAGGTGTCTGGGGCCAACGTCCTGACTTTC.

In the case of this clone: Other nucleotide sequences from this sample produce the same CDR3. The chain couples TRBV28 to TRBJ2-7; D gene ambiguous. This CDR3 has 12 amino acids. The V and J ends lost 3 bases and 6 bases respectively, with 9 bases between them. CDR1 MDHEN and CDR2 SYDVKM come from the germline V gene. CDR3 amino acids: CASSLSTLEQYF. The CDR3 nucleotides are TGTGCCAGCAGTTTGAGTACTCTCGAGCAGTACTTC. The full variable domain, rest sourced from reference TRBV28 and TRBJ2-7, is DVKVTQSSRYLVKRTGEKVFLECVQDMDHENMFWYRQDPGLGLRLIYFSYDVKMKEKGDIPEGYSVSREKKERFSLILESASTNQTSMYLCASSLSTLEQYFGPGTRLTVT.

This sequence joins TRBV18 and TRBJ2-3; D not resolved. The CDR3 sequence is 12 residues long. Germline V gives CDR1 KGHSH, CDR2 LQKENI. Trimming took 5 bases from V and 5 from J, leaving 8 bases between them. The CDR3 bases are TGTGCCAGCTCAGTAACTCGAGATACGCAGTATTTT. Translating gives CASSVTRDTQYF.

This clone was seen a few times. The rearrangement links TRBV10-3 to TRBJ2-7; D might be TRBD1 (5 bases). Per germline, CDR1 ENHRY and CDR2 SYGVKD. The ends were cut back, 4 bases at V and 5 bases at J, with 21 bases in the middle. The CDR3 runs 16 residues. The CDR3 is CAISAPKGPGRDEQYF. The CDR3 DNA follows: TGTGCCATCAGTGCCCCAAAGGGTCCAGGGCGTGACGAGCAGTACTTC.

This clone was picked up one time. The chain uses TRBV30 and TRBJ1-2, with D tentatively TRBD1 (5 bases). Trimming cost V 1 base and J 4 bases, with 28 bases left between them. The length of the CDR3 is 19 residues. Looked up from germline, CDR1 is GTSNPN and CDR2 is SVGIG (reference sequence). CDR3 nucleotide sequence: TGTGCCTGGAGTGGAGGGGACTGGACCGGTCGCTCTGGTGTCTATGGCTACACCTTC. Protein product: CAWSGGDWTGRSGVYGYTF.

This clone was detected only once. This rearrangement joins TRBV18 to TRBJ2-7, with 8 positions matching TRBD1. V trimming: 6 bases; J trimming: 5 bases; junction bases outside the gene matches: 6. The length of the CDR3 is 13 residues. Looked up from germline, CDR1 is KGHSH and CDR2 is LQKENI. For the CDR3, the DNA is TGTGCCAGCTCGGACAGGGTGATCAACGAGCAGTACTTC. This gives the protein CASSDRVINEQYF.

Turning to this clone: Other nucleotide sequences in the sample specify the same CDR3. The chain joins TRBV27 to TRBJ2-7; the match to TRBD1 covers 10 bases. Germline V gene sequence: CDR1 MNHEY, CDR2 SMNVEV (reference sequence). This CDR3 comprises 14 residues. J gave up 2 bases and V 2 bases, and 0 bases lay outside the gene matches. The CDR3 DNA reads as TGTGCCAGCAGTTTAGGACAGGGGGCCTACGAGCAGTACTTC. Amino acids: CASSLGQGAYEQYF.

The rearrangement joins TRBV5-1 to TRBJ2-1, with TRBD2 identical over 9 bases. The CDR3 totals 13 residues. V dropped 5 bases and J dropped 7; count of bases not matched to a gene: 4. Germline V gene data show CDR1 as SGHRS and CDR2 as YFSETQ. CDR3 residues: CASRVAGVNEQFF. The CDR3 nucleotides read TGCGCCAGCAGGGTAGCGGGAGTAAATGAGCAGTTCTTC.

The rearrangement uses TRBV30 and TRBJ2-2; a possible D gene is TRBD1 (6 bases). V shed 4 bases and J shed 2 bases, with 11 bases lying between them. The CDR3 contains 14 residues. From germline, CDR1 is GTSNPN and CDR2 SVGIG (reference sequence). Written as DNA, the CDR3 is TGTGCCTGGACGGGACATCCAAACACCGGGGAGCTGTTTTTT. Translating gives CAWTGHPNTGELFF.

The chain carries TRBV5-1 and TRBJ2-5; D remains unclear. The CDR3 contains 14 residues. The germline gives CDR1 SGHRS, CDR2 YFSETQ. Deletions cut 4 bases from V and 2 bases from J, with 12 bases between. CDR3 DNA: TGCGCCAGCAGCGTTATAAACTTACAAGAGACCCAGTACTTC. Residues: CASSVINLQETQYF.

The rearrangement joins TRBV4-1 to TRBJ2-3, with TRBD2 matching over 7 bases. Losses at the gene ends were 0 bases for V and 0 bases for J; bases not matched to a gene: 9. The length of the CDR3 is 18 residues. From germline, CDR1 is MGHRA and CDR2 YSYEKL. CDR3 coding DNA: TGCGCCAGCAGCCAAGATCGGGTAGCGGGCTCTAGCACAGATACGCAGTATTTT. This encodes CASSQDRVAGSSTDTQYF.

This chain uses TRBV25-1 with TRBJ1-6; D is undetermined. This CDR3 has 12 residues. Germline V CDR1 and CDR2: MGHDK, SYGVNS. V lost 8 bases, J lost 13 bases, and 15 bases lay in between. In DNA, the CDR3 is TGTGCCAGCTCACCCGGGGAAGATCCCCTCCACTTT. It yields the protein CASSPGEDPLHF.

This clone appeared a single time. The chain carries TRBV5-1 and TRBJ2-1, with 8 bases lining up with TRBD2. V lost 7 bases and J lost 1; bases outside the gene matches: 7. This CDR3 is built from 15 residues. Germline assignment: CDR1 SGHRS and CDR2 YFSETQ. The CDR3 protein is CASYWLAGSYNEQFF. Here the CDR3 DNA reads TGCGCCAGCTATTGGTTAGCGGGATCCTACAATGAGCAGTTCTTC.